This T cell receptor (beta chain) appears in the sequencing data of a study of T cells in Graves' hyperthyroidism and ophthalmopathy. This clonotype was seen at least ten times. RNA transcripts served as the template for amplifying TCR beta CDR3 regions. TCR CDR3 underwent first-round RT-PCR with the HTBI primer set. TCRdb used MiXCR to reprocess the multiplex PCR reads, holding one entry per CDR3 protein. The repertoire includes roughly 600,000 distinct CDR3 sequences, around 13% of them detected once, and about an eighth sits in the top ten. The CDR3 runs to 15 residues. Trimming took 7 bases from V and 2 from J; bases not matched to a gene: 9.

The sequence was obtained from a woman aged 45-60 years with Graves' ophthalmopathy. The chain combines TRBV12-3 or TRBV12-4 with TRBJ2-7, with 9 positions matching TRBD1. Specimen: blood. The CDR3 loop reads CASNSGTGQPYEQYF. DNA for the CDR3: TGTGCCAGCAACTCCGGGACAGGGCAGCCCTACGAGCAGTACTTC.